These 25 T cell receptor beta chains share one sample of origin, sequenced in a study of radiotherapy plus CTLA-4 blockade in lung cancer. Here immunoSEQ multiplex PCR was the method, and the copy in TCRdb shows in-frame clones only, minus some. Among tens of thousands of clones listed, around four fifths were seen once. The material was peripheral blood, obtained from a patient treated with radiotherapy plus ipilimumab. The source of these receptors is a human donor with non-small cell lung cancer who had a complete response to radiotherapy plus ipilimumab.

The chain has TRBV6-5 and TRBJ1-2, with D perhaps TRBD1 (5 bases). Trimming shortened V by 5 bases and J by 5 bases, and 15 bases separated the two germline ends. CDR3 size: 14 residues. Germline V gene data show CDR1 as MNHEY and CDR2 as SVGAGI. The CDR3 nucleotides are TGTGCCAGCAGTCGTACGGATGGGGGGTATGGCTACACCTTC. Its translation: CASSRTDGGYGYTF.

This rearrangement joins TRBV28 to TRBJ1-1; the D is unclear. The CDR3 contains 12 residues. CDR1 is MDHEN, CDR2 SYDVKM, per germline. V was cut by 3 bases and J by 5 bases, with 7 bases left in between. The CDR3 protein is CASSFRGTEAFF. The CDR3 coding sequence is TGTGCCAGCAGTTTTCGTGGAACTGAAGCTTTCTTT. Supplemented by reference TRBV28 and TRBJ1-1, the full variable domain reads DVKVTQSSRYLVKRTGEKVFLECVQDMDHENMFWYRQDPGLGLRLIYFSYDVKMKEKGDIPEGYSVSREKKERFSLILESASTNQTSMYLCASSFRGTEAFFGQGTRLTVV.

J is TRBJ1-1 and V is TRBV5-1, with TRBD1 identical over 8 bases. Per germline, CDR1 SGHRS and CDR2 YFSETQ. Unmatched junction bases numbered 8, after V lost 4 bases and J lost 0 bases. This CDR3 contains 16 residues. CDR3 coding DNA: TGCGCCAGCAGCCCCCGACAGGGGACTTTGAACACTGAAGCTTTCTTT. This sequence encodes CASSPRQGTLNTEAFF.

This clone was counted once. This rearrangement joins TRBV5-6 to TRBJ1-5, with D tentatively TRBD1 (6 bases). The CDR3 totals 15 residues. Germline loops: CDR1 SGHDT, CDR2 YYEEEE. The ends were cut back, 0 bases at V and 0 bases at J, with 7 bases in the middle. The CDR3 is CASSLAGVSNQPQHF. The CDR3 DNA reads as TGTGCCAGCAGCTTGGCAGGGGTTAGCAATCAGCCCCAGCATTTT.

Only a few counts were recorded for this clone. The chain joins TRBV19 to TRBJ1-2; no clear D gene. Germline V gene lookup returns CDR1 LNHDA and CDR2 SQIVND (reference sequence). The CDR3 extends over 13 amino acids. The V end was cut by 3 bases, the J end by 3 bases, with 8 bases between. CDR3 protein: CASSIMDHYGYTF. DNA for the CDR3: TGTGCCAGTAGTATTATGGATCACTATGGCTACACCTTC.

The gene calls are TRBV29-1 and TRBJ1-2; D is unclear. Trimming removed 0 bases from V and 8 bases from J, with 13 bases in between. Looked up from germline, CDR1 is SQVTM and CDR2 is ANQGSEA. The CDR3 is 13 residues long. CDR3 sequence reads: CSVEDHGFDGYTF. The CDR3 nucleotides are TGCAGCGTTGAAGATCATGGGTTTGACGGCTACACCTTC.

The rearrangement links TRBV5-4 to TRBJ1-2; D call uncertain. Per the germline V gene, CDR1 is SGHNT and CDR2 is YYREEE (reference sequence). CDR3 length: 13 amino acids. Trimming pared 0 bases from V and 4 bases from J, leaving 7 bases between. CDR3 loop: CASSLDLFYGYTF. The DNA for the CDR3 is TGTGCCAGCAGCTTGGACCTCTTCTATGGCTACACCTTC. Full variable domain (outside the CDR3, taken from reference TRBV5-4 and TRBJ1-2): ETGVTQSPTHLIKTRGQQVTLRCSSQSGHNTVSWYQQALGQGPQFIFQYYREEENGRGNFPPRFSGLQFPNYSSELNVNALELDDSALYLCASSLDLFYGYTFGSGTRLTVV.

The count of this clone is one. This chain joins TRBV28 and TRBJ1-1; D is uncertain. The germline V and J ends were trimmed by 6 bases and 0 bases, with 2 bases remaining between them. From germline, CDR1 is MDHEN and CDR2 SYDVKM. CDR3 size: 11 residues. CDR3 sequence reads: CASRLNTEAFF. CDR3 coding DNA: TGTGCCAGCAGATTGAACACTGAAGCTTTCTTT.

Regarding this clone: At one of its ends the junction is not consistent with the germline gene, which may arise from a read error. The chain joins TRBV6-5 to TRBJ2-6, with D uncertain. Looked up from germline, CDR1 is MNHEY and CDR2 is SVGAGI. The CDR3 sequence is 13 residues long. CDR3 loop: CASSDSGANVLTF. The CDR3 bases are TGTGCCAGCAGTGACTCTGGGGCCAACGTCCTGACTTTC.

The chain has TRBV5-1 and TRBJ1-4, with no clear D. CDR1 and CDR2 from the germline V gene are SGHRS and YFSETQ. CDR3 length: 15 amino acids. Trimming took off 3 bases at V and 0 bases at J, with 9 bases between the two ends. The CDR3 coding sequence is TGCGCCAGCAGCTCAGATAGGACAACTAATGAAAAACTGTTTTTT. Translated, it gives CASSSDRTTNEKLFF.

The V gene is TRBV6-1, the J gene TRBJ1-1; 9 bases match TRBD1. Trimming at V came to 0 bases and at J to 1 base, leaving 9 bases not matched to a gene. The CDR3 is made up of 18 amino acids. Germline loops: CDR1 MNHNS, CDR2 SASEGT. The CDR3 DNA reads TGTGCCAGCAGTGAAGCGGTGGGACAGGGAACATCGAACACTGAAGCTTTCTTT. Protein: CASSEAVGQGTSNTEAFF.

The count of this clone is one. The J gene is TRBJ1-2, the V gene TRBV27; TRBD1 agrees at 11 bases. This CDR3 region has 15 residues. V was clipped by 6 bases and J by 3 bases; unmatched bases: 6. CDR1 is MNHEY, CDR2 SMNVEV, per germline (reference sequence). The CDR3 reads CASSRRTGGDYGYTF. CDR3 DNA: TGTGCCAGCAGCCGGAGGACAGGGGGCGACTATGGCTACACCTTC.

The chain combines TRBV6-6 with TRBJ1-2, with TRBD1 matching over 10 bases. Germline V CDR1 and CDR2: MNHNY, SVGAGI (reference sequence). The CDR3 extends over 13 amino acids. The V segment lost 4 bases and the J segment 6 bases; nucleotides outside the gene matches: 2. In nucleotides, the CDR3 is TGTGCCAGCAGTTTGGGGACAGGGGATGGCTACACCTTC. This sequence encodes CASSLGTGDGYTF.

The rearrangement uses TRBV29-1 and TRBJ1-2; 7 nucleotides line up with TRBD1. The junction had 4 bases not matched to a gene; V was cut back by 4 bases and J by 2 bases. Germline assignment: CDR1 SQVTM and CDR2 ANQGSEA. The CDR3 is 13 amino acids. The DNA for the CDR3 is TGCAGCGTTGGTACACAGGGGAACTATGGCTACACCTTC. Translating it yields CSVGTQGNYGYTF. Using reference TRBV29-1 and TRBJ1-2 for the parts outside the CDR3, the full variable domain is SAVISQKPSRDICQRGTSLTIQCQVDSQVTMMFWYRQQPGQSLTLIATANQGSEATYESGFVIDKFPISRPNLTFSTLTVSNMSPEDSSIYLCSVGTQGNYGYTFGSGTRLTVV.

This clone has just a few counts. CDR3 sequence: CASRREQPQHF. The CDR3 nucleotides read TGTGCCAGCAGAAGAGAACAGCCCCAGCATTTT. V gene TRBV6-5 combines with J gene TRBJ1-5; D is ambiguous. V lost 6 bases and J lost 7, with 7 bases in between. The CDR3 extends over 11 amino acids. Looked up from germline, CDR1 is MNHEY and CDR2 is SVGAGI.

A note on this clone: Mismatch with germline at one junction end may stem from a read error. The rearrangement joins TRBV5-4 to TRBJ2-3; 7 nucleotides align to TRBD1. The germline CDR1 and CDR2 sequences are SGHNT and YYREEE (reference sequence). This CDR3 is built from 15 residues. CDR3 protein: CAGSLGTAVTDTQYF. The DNA for the CDR3 is TGCGCCGGCAGCTTGGGGACAGCCGTCACGGATACGCAGTATTTT.

V gene TRBV5-6 combines with J gene TRBJ1-3; D gene uncertain. The CDR3 is 15 amino acids. Germline values: CDR1 SGHDT, CDR2 YYEEEE. Trimming left V 1 base short and J 0 bases short, with 8 bases between. The DNA of the CDR3 is TGTGCCAGCAGCTTGCGCCGACCCTCTGGAAACACCATATATTTT. It encodes CASSLRRPSGNTIYF.

The rearrangement links TRBV10-2 to TRBJ1-2; weak D call: TRBD1 (5 bases). CDR3 length: 14 residues. V lost 8 bases, J lost 4 bases, and 17 bases lay in between. The germline V gene has CDR1 WSHSY and CDR2 SAAADI. The CDR3 here is CASRPAGRSYGYTF. The CDR3 nucleotides are TGCGCCAGCCGGCCGGCAGGGCGAAGCTATGGCTACACCTTC.

The chain carries TRBV7-2 and TRBJ1-1, with D maybe TRBD1 (5 bases). The CDR3 is made up of 12 amino acids. Germline CDR1 SGHTA, CDR2 FQGNSA. The V end was cut by 3 bases, the J end by 6 bases, with 8 bases between. CDR3 in DNA: TGTGCCAGCAGCTTTCCGGGGGCTGAAGCTTTCTTT. Translated, it gives CASSFPGAEAFF.

The V gene is TRBV10-3, the J gene TRBJ2-1; 7 bases are a match to TRBD2. Germline V gene lookup returns CDR1 ENHRY and CDR2 SYGVKD. Trimming removed 7 bases from V and 4 bases from J; junction bases left unmatched: 7. The CDR3 extends over 14 amino acids. The CDR3 sequence: CAITREARYNEQFF. The CDR3 coding sequence is TGTGCCATCACACGGGAGGCCCGATACAATGAGCAGTTCTTC.

The chain has TRBV11-2 and TRBJ2-5; possibly TRBD1 or TRBD2 for D (5 bases each). CDR3 length: 13 residues. The germline V gene encodes CDR1 SGHAT and CDR2 FQNNGV. Trimming took 5 bases from V and 3 from J, leaving 10 bases between them. In nucleotides, the CDR3 is TGTGCCAGCAGCGTGGGGGAGAAAGAGACCCAGTACTTC. Translation gives CASSVGEKETQYF.

This clone showed up just once. The genes are TRBV10-1 and TRBJ2-7, with a possible D match to TRBD2 (6 bases). CDR3 length equals 13 residues. V was cut by 7 bases and J by 0 bases, with 10 bases left in between. Germline CDR1 is WNHNN and CDR2 is SYGVQD (reference sequence). CDR3 amino acids: CASIRESSYEQYV. DNA of the CDR3: TGCGCCAGCATACGGGAGAGCTCCTACGAGCAGTACGTC.

The genes are TRBV9 and TRBJ2-3; D not certain. Germline V gives CDR1 SGDLS, CDR2 YYNGEE. With 4 bases removed from V and 0 bases from J, the gap between germline ends came to 9 bases. This CDR3 is built from 14 residues. CDR3 coding DNA: TGTGCCAGCAGCCTAGGACCTAGCACAGATACGCAGTATTTT. Translation gives CASSLGPSTDTQYF.

The chain has TRBV7-9 and TRBJ1-1, with a possible D match to TRBD1 (6 bases). Trimming removed 5 bases at V and 5 bases at J, with 18 bases between. The CDR3 is made up of 15 amino acids. The germline V gene encodes CDR1 SEHNR and CDR2 FQNEAQ (reference sequence). CDR3 region: CASSRYSGARTEAFF. CDR3 nucleotide sequence: TGTGCCAGCAGCCGCTACTCGGGGGCAAGAACTGAAGCTTTCTTT.

This chain links TRBV18 with TRBJ1-3; D gene uncertain. CDR1 KGHSH and CDR2 LQKENI come from the germline V gene. With 3 bases removed from V and 0 bases from J, the gap between germline ends came to 6 bases. This CDR3 contains 14 residues. For the CDR3, the DNA is TGTGCCAGCTCACCCGGGGTCTCTGGAAACACCATATATTTT. This encodes CASSPGVSGNTIYF.